The 28 T cell receptor beta chains listed next were all sequenced from one sample in a study of T cells in Graves' hyperthyroidism and ophthalmopathy. The investigators amplified TCR beta CDR3 regions from RNA transcripts. HTBI primers drove first-round RT-PCR of the TCR CDR3. TCRdb passed the multiplex PCR reads through MiXCR, listing each CDR3 protein once. This sample yields over 700,000 distinct CDR3 sequences, of which roughly a sixth are seen a single time; over 15% belongs to the top ten. Material for sequencing was blood. The receptors stem from a woman aged 50 to 65 with Graves' hyperthyroidism that later progressed to Graves' ophthalmopathy.

This clonotype has at least ten counts. The rearrangement joins TRBV5-1 to TRBJ2-3; D is uncertain. Per the germline V gene, CDR1 is SGHRS and CDR2 is YFSETQ. Between the trimmed V and J ends, which lost 1 base and 0 bases, there was a span of 9 bases. This CDR3 contains 15 residues. The CDR3 DNA is TGCGCCAGCAGCTTGCCGGGCTTGAGCACAGATACGCAGTATTTT. It encodes CASSLPGLSTDTQYF. Full variable domain (outside the CDR3, taken from reference TRBV5-1 and TRBJ2-3): KAGVTQTPRYLIKTRGQQVTLSCSPISGHRSVSWYQQTPGQGLQFLFEYFSETQRNKGNFPGRFSGRQFSNSRSEMNVSTLELGDSALYLCASSLPGLSTDTQYFGPGTRLTVL.

Regarding this clonotype: A much larger clone is a single base away; this may be a read error. This rearrangement joins TRBV11-1 to TRBJ2-1, with 10 bases identical to TRBD1. The length of the CDR3 is 15 residues. Per the germline V gene, CDR1 is SGHAT and CDR2 is FQDESV (reference sequence). In DNA form, the CDR3 reads TGTGCCGGCAGCCTGGGACAGGGGCCCTACAATGAGCAGTTCTTC. Protein product: CAGSLGQGPYNEQFF.

This clonotype was recorded many times. The gene calls are TRBV5-1 and TRBJ2-7, with D hard to call. Germline V lookup: CDR1 SGHRS, CDR2 YFSETQ. The CDR3 extends over 12 amino acids. With 0 bases removed from V and 6 bases from J, the gap between germline ends came to 7 bases. The CDR3 reads CASSLEGGEQYF. The CDR3 DNA follows: TGCGCCAGCAGCTTGGAGGGTGGCGAGCAGTACTTC. Full variable domain (outside the CDR3, taken from reference TRBV5-1 and TRBJ2-7): KAGVTQTPRYLIKTRGQQVTLSCSPISGHRSVSWYQQTPGQGLQFLFEYFSETQRNKGNFPGRFSGRQFSNSRSEMNVSTLELGDSALYLCASSLEGGEQYFGPGTRLTVT.

This clonotype showed up many times. The CDR3 coding sequence is TGTGCCAGCAGCTTCAGGGAGCAAGAGACCCAGTACTTC. It specifies CASSFREQETQYF. The chain uses TRBV7-9 and TRBJ2-5, with D perhaps TRBD1 or TRBD2 (5 bases each). Germline values: CDR1 SEHNR, CDR2 FQNEAQ (reference sequence). Trimming left V 3 bases short and J 2 bases short, with 7 bases between. The CDR3 has 13 amino acids.

This clonotype appeared once. V is TRBV30 and J is TRBJ2-3; no reliable D call. In germline, CDR1 is GTSNPN, CDR2 SVGIG (reference sequence). Trimming left V 6 bases short and J 0 bases short, with 13 bases between. CDR3 size: 14 residues. CDR3 DNA sequence: TGTGCCTGCCGGTCGGGCCCCAGCACAGATACGCAGTATTTT. It yields the protein CACRSGPSTDTQYF.

This clonotype appeared many times. This chain uses TRBV29-1 with TRBJ1-1; the D gene is possibly TRBD1 (6 bases). V lost 4 bases to trimming and J lost 3 bases, with 12 bases between them. Germline-derived CDR1 and CDR2 are SQVTM and ANQGSEA. This CDR3 is built from 13 residues. The CDR3 coding sequence is TGCAGCGTTGTGAGGGGGTGGGACACTGAAGCTTTCTTT. Encoded protein: CSVVRGWDTEAFF.

The chain links TRBV7-2 to TRBJ1-5; D is undetermined. From germline, CDR1 is SGHTA and CDR2 FQGNSA. The CDR3 covers 13 residues. Trimming removed 2 bases from V and 5 bases from J, with 7 bases in between. The CDR3, as DNA: TGTGCCAGCAGCTTAACTCGAGATCAGCCCCAGCATTTT. Translated: CASSLTRDQPQHF.

The table lists this clonotype with a few counts. The chain has TRBV7-6 and TRBJ2-3, with a possible D match to TRBD2 (5 bases). Germline-derived CDR1 and CDR2 are SGHVS and FNYEAQ. This CDR3 has 13 amino acids. The CDR3 nucleotides read TGTGCTGCCGGAGACGGGAACACAGATACGCAGTATTTT. This sequence encodes CAAGDGNTDTQYF.

This chain uses TRBV5-1 with TRBJ2-5; no clear D. Germline CDR1 reads SGHRS; CDR2 reads YFSETQ. Trimming left V 6 bases short and J 5 bases short, with 14 bases between. The CDR3 has 13 amino acids. CDR3 sequence: CASKVSDGETQYF. In nucleotides, the CDR3 is TGCGCCAGCAAAGTCTCGGATGGCGAGACCCAGTACTTC.

The table lists this clonotype with many counts. V is TRBV20-1 and J is TRBJ1-6, with D possibly matching TRBD1 (5 bases). This CDR3 is built from 15 residues. V lost 2 bases and J lost 7, with 15 bases in between. Per the germline V gene, CDR1 is DFQATT and CDR2 is SNEGSKA (reference sequence). In DNA form, the CDR3 reads TGCAGTGCTAGAACGGGACTGAGACAAAATTCACCCCTCCACTTT. This translates into CSARTGLRQNSPLHF.

Ten or more counts support this clonotype. The chain carries TRBV3-1 and TRBJ1-2; 7 positions match TRBD1. This CDR3 region has 14 residues. Per germline, CDR1 LGHDT and CDR2 YNNKEL (reference sequence). V lost 8 bases and J lost 4; bases outside the gene matches: 10. CDR3 coding DNA: TGTGCCAGCGCCGAGGGGGCGCGGGGCTATGGCTACACCTTC. Residues: CASAEGARGYGYTF. Using reference TRBV3-1 and TRBJ1-2 for the parts outside the CDR3, the full variable domain is DTAVSQTPKYLVTQMGNDKSIKCEQNLGHDTMYWYKQDSKKFLKIMFSYNNKELIINETVPNRFSPKSPDKAHLNLHINSLELGDSAVYFCASAEGARGYGYTFGSGTRLTVV.

This clonotype has only one observation. The rearrangement joins TRBV4-1 to TRBJ2-2; a weak D match, TRBD1 (5 bases). V gave up 0 bases and J gave up 6 bases, with 5 bases separating them. The CDR3 consists of 13 residues. Germline V lookup: CDR1 MGHRA, CDR2 YSYEKL. The CDR3 here is CASSQEGPGELFF. CDR3 sequence (DNA): TGCGCCAGCAGCCAAGAGGGGCCCGGGGAGCTGTTTTTT.

This clonotype was found many times. The rearrangement links TRBV20-1 to TRBJ2-1, with D tentatively TRBD2 (6 bases). CDR1 is DFQATT and CDR2 is SNEGSKA in the germline V gene (reference sequence). V was trimmed by 6 bases and J by 3 bases, leaving 18 bases between them. CDR3 length: 15 residues. CDR3 DNA: TGCAGTGCCCCCCCTTGGGGGGTCCTCTACAATGAGCAGTTCTTC. Residues: CSAPPWGVLYNEQFF.

The V call is TRBV9, the J call TRBJ1-4; 10 bases line up with TRBD1. The germline V gene has CDR1 SGDLS and CDR2 YYNGEE. The V gene end was trimmed by 2 bases and the J gene end by 8 bases; junction bases not matched to a gene: 12. The CDR3 is 17 amino acids. The DNA for the CDR3 is TGTGCCAGCAGCGTCTCGGGACAGGGGCCCGCGGGCGAAAAACTGTTTTTT. This codes for CASSVSGQGPAGEKLFF. Based on the CDR3 plus reference TRBV9 and TRBJ1-4, the full variable domain is DSGVTQTPKHLITATGQRVTLRCSPRSGDLSVYWYQQSLDQGLQFLIQYYNGEERAKGNILERFSAQQFPDLHSELNLSSLELGDSALYFCASSVSGQGPAGEKLFFGSGTQLSVL.

The chain combines TRBV12-5 with TRBJ1-1, with a tentative D call TRBD1 (6 bases). The CDR3 is made up of 13 amino acids. Germline lookup yields CDR1 LGHNT and CDR2 FRNRAP. V was clipped by 5 bases and J by 5 bases, with 12 bases between them. The CDR3 region is CASGTGLGTEAFF. The CDR3, as DNA: TGTGCTAGTGGTACAGGGCTGGGGACTGAAGCTTTCTTT.

This clonotype came up many times. The chain uses TRBV20-1 and TRBJ1-1, with unresolved D. Trimming stripped 7 bases from V and 5 bases from J, with 11 bases between. CDR1 is DFQATT, CDR2 SNEGSKA, per germline (reference sequence). The CDR3 runs to 11 residues. CDR3 amino acids: CSVQARTEAFF. The CDR3 bases are TGCAGTGTTCAAGCGAGGACTGAAGCTTTCTTT.

This clonotype was counted ten times or more. The V call is TRBV6-1, the J call TRBJ1-2; possibly TRBD1 for D (5 bases). The CDR3 is made up of 13 amino acids. V was pared by 11 bases and J by 8 bases, with 21 bases between. In germline, CDR1 is MNHNS, CDR2 SASEGT. This chain's CDR3 is CAARGGEGVGYTF. Here the CDR3 DNA reads TGTGCCGCAAGGGGTGGTGAGGGAGTGGGCTACACCTTC.

A note on this clonotype: Just one base apart from a much larger clone, this may be a read error. The chain carries TRBV24-1 and TRBJ2-7, with 12 bases fitting TRBD1. The CDR3 has 15 amino acids. Germline lookup yields CDR1 KGHDR and CDR2 SFDVKD. J was trimmed by 3 bases and V by 5 bases; bases with no gene match: 4. The CDR3 DNA reads as TGTGCCACCAGTGCCGGGACAGGGGGCTTCTACGAGCAGTACTTC. Translated, it gives CATSAGTGGFYEQYF.

This clonotype has more than one count but fewer than ten. CDR3 sequence (DNA): TGTGCCAGCAGCCAGGGTTTAGGGGGTTCTAACTATGGCTACACCTTC. Protein product: CASSQGLGGSNYGYTF. The rearrangement joins TRBV3-1 to TRBJ1-2; weak D call: TRBD1 (6 bases). The CDR3 sequence is 16 residues long. The V and J ends lost 3 bases and 0 bases respectively, with 14 bases between them. The germline V gene has CDR1 LGHDT and CDR2 YNNKEL (reference sequence).

The sample holds one count of this clonotype. The chain carries TRBV27 and TRBJ1-2; TRBD1 agrees at 7 bases. The CDR3 consists of 18 residues. The germline V gene has CDR1 MNHEY and CDR2 SMNVEV (reference sequence). Germline trimming cut 2 bases from V and 0 bases from J; bases unmatched to any gene: 12. The CDR3 sequence is CASSLTPRTGPSNYGYTF. CDR3 in DNA: TGTGCCAGCAGTTTAACCCCTAGGACAGGACCCTCTAACTATGGCTACACCTTC.

This clonotype appeared a few times. The genes are TRBV3-1 and TRBJ1-6; TRBD1 matches at 9 bases. Per the germline V gene, CDR1 is LGHDT and CDR2 is YNNKEL (reference sequence). The CDR3 contains 15 residues. The trim removed 4 bases at V and 10 bases at J, leaving 8 bases unmatched. In nucleotides, the CDR3 is TGTGCCAGCAGCCTTTCACAGGGGGCACGGTCACCCCTCCACTTT. It is translated as CASSLSQGARSPLHF.

This clonotype was recorded at least ten times. This sequence joins TRBV29-1 and TRBJ2-1; 9 bases line up with TRBD1. This CDR3 has 19 residues. The V and J ends lost 3 bases and 1 base, in that order; junction bases with no gene match: 16. In germline, CDR1 is SQVTM, CDR2 ANQGSEA. CDR3 in DNA: TGCAGCGTTGACTCACCGGGACAGGGAAGATTGAGGTCCTACAATGAGCAGTTCTTC. Translating gives CSVDSPGQGRLRSYNEQFF.

This clonotype was seen at least ten times. The rearrangement links TRBV12-3 or TRBV12-4 to TRBJ2-3; D is perhaps TRBD2 (5 bases). There are 15 residues in the CDR3. With 5 bases removed from V and 6 bases from J, the gap between germline ends came to 18 bases. CDR3 region: CASSHREYSGDTQYF. The CDR3 region has the DNA TGTGCCAGCAGTCACCGGGAATATTCAGGCGATACGCAGTATTTT.

This clonotype was counted ten times or more. This chain links TRBV11-2 with TRBJ2-1; D is undetermined. The CDR3 runs to 14 residues. CDR1 and CDR2 (germline): SGHAT, FQNNGV. Trimming pared 1 base from V and 8 bases from J, leaving 12 bases between. DNA of the CDR3: TGTGCCAGCAGCTTAGGCGTCAGGTGGGATGAGCAGTTCTTC. Translated: CASSLGVRWDEQFF. Filled out from reference TRBV11-2 and TRBJ2-1, the complete variable domain reads EAGVAQSPRYKIIEKRQSVAFWCNPISGHATLYWYQQILGQGPKLLIQFQNNGVVDDSQLPKDRFSAERLKGVDSTLKIQPAKLEDSAVYLCASSLGVRWDEQFFGPGTRLTVL.

This clonotype was counted ten times or more. This chain links TRBV12-3 or TRBV12-4 with TRBJ1-1; D not certain. This CDR3 is built from 15 residues. The ends were cut back, 6 bases at V and 0 bases at J, with 14 bases in the middle. The CDR3 region is CASSPKPPMNTEAFF. The CDR3 coding sequence is TGTGCCAGCAGCCCTAAGCCACCGATGAACACTGAAGCTTTCTTT.

This clonotype appeared many times. The V and J genes are TRBV2 and TRBJ1-1, with TRBD1 matching over 7 bases. The CDR3 has 15 residues. The germline V gene encodes CDR1 SNHLY and CDR2 FYNNEI. Trimming at V came to 3 bases and at J to 7 bases, leaving 11 bases not matched to a gene. CDR3 protein: CASSERGRVGDEAFF. The CDR3 DNA sequence: TGTGCCAGCAGTGAGAGGGGGCGGGTGGGGGATGAAGCTTTCTTT.

The J gene is TRBJ1-3, the V gene TRBV9; a weak D match, TRBD1 (6 bases). Deletions cut 0 bases from V and 6 bases from J, with 10 bases between. The CDR3 loop spans 14 amino acids. The germline gives CDR1 SGDLS, CDR2 YYNGEE. DNA for the CDR3: TGTGCCAGCAGCGTAGACAGGGCTTCAAACACCATATATTTT. Translating gives CASSVDRASNTIYF.

This clonotype came up many times. The CDR3 is CASTAYQETQYF. CDR3 DNA sequence: TGTGCCAGCACAGCGTACCAAGAGACCCAGTACTTC. The chain has TRBV2 and TRBJ2-5, with no clear D. The CDR3 is 12 amino acids. V lost 7 bases and J lost 0, with 6 bases in between. Germline V gene data show CDR1 as SNHLY and CDR2 as FYNNEI.